Sequencing of this TCR beta chain was carried out in a study of control samples from healthy donors and cancer patients. The repertoire was sequenced with immunoSEQ multiplex PCR; TCRdb's copy has only in-frame clones and lacks some. The sample yields around 68,000 clones, approximately 84% seen once. This TCR derives from a man aged 50 to 60 in good health. The material sequenced was blood.

The CDR3 DNA sequence: TGTGCCAGCAGTGAAAGGTCTAACTATGGCTACACCTTC. Its protein product is CASSERSNYGYTF. V and J are TRBV14 and TRBJ1-2; D not certain. CDR3 length: 13 amino acids. Deletions cut 6 bases from V and 0 bases from J, with 8 bases between. Germline CDR1 reads SGHDN; CDR2 reads FVKESK. Based on the CDR3 plus reference TRBV14 and TRBJ1-2, the full variable domain is EAGVTQFPSHSVIEKGQTVTLRCDPISGHDNLYWYRRVMGKEIKFLLHFVKESKQDESGMPNNRFLAERTGGTYSTLKVQPAELEDSGVYFCASSERSNYGYTFGSGTRLTVV.